Listed below are T cell receptor beta chains from one sample, sequenced in a study of brain metastases from non-small cell lung cancer. Assay used: immunoSEQ multiplex PCR; TCRdb lists only in-frame clones, some missing. The sample yields about 6,000 clones, approximately 80% seen once. Material: primary lung tumor tissue. Receptors originate from a donor aged 40 or over with non-small cell lung cancer. CDR3s include the opening cysteine and the closing phenylalanine or tryptophan.

J | V | CDR3
TRBJ1-1 | TRBV5-8 | CASSWGDRLNTEAFF
TRBJ1-2 | TRBV30 | CAWSPGDGYIF
TRBJ1-1 | TRBV6-1 | CASSEALGAFF
TRBJ1-1 | TRBV3-1/TRBV3-2 | CASSQYPAGTEAFF
TRBJ1-1 | TRBV4-3 | CASSQGTRDTEAFF
TRBJ2-3 | TRBV6-5 | CASRDRLEAQYF
TRBJ1-5 | TRBV11-3 | CASSYRGTNQPQHF
TRBJ1-2 | TRBV19 | CASRSGQLNYGYTF
TRBJ1-1 | TRBV7-3 | CASSSGGFNTEAFF
TRBJ1-5 | TRBV5-5 | CASSTGVTAHQPQHF
TRBJ2-7 | TRBV12-3/TRBV12-4 | CASSPSYEQYF
TRBJ2-3 | TRBV19 | CASSKGQGTDTQYF
TRBJ2-7 | TRBV5-5 | CASSMTSGGTYEQYF
TRBJ1-4 | TRBV6-5 | CASSPEGGYEKLFF
TRBJ1-2 | TRBV19 | CASTHLRAADYGYTF
TRBJ2-3 | TRBV6-5 | CASSSLAGGADTQYF
TRBJ2-2 | TRBV19 | CASSNWGRIGELFF
TRBJ1-2 | TRBV10-3 | CAISESSGAWGYTF
TRBJ1-1 | TRBV5-4 | CASSLIVAGEAFF
TRBJ2-6 | TRBV30 | CAWSPDSSGANVLTF
TRBJ1-2 | TRBV5-6 | CASSLVQGEYTF
TRBJ2-3 | TRBV6-5 | CASTNPRFGTDTQYF
TRBJ2-1 | TRBV29-1 | CSVEKGGGDYNEQFF
TRBJ2-1 | TRBV7-2 | CARTDRTYNEQFF
TRBJ1-3 | TRBV2 | CASSPGASTSGNTIYF
TRBJ1-5 | TRBV5-1 | CASSPSPGSNQPQHF
TRBJ1-1 | TRBV5-1 | CASIPGSGSWGEAFF
TRBJ2-7 | TRBV6-5 | CASSERGSYEQYF
TRBJ2-3 | TRBV14 | CASSQEPGLSDTQYF
TRBJ2-1 | TRBV9 | CASSPKTRRSYNEQFF
TRBJ2-1 | TRBV6-1 | CASSERQSGGEQFF
TRBJ1-1 | TRBV30 | CAWSGSMFTEAFF
TRBJ1-6 | TRBV19 | CASRGSGNSPLHF
TRBJ1-1 | TRBV10-3 | CAISESSPGGGSEAFF
TRBJ1-2 | TRBV2 | CASNLDRGVGYTF
TRBJ1-2 | TRBV6-5 | CASSYVRTYGYTF
TRBJ2-7 | TRBV10-1 | CASSPGRYSYEQYF
TRBJ2-7 | TRBV12-3/TRBV12-4 | CASSPGTRYEQYF
TRBJ1-1 | TRBV19 | CASSISARIRTEAFF
TRBJ2-1 | TRBV7-2 | CASSLEAGGYNEQFF
TRBJ2-1 | TRBV6-5 | CASSRSGGPYNEQFF
TRBJ2-3 | TRBV6-6 | CASSSINRDPTQYF
TRBJ2-7 | TRBV27 | CASSYLSDGEQYF
TRBJ1-6 | TRBV6-5 | CASQRTGNNSPLHF
TRBJ1-1 | TRBV28 | CASSLQGRDTEAFF
TRBJ2-1 | TRBV9 | CASSAGQTKFF
TRBJ2-1 | TRBV7-8 | CASSSTPGTYNEQFF